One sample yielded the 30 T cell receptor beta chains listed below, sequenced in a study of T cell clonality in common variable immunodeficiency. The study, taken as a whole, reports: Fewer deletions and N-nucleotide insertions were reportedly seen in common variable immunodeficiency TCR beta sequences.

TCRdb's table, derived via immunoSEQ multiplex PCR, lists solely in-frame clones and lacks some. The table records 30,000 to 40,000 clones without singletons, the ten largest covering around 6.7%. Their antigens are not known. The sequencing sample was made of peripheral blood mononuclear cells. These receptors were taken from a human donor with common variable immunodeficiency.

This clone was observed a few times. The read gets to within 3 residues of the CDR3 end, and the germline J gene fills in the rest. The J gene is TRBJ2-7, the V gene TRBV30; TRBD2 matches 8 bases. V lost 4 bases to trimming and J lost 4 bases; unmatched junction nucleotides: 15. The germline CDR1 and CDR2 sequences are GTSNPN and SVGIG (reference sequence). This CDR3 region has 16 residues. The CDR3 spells CAWNAPGLGSFYEQYF. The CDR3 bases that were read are TGTGCCTGGAACGCGCCGGGACTAGGATCTTTTTACGAG.

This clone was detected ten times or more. The CDR3 sequence is CASSISPSPRQPQHF. CDR3 DNA (partial): TGTGCCAGTAGTATATCGCCAAGCCCACGACAGCCC. The chain is built from TRBV19 and TRBJ1-5; D gene unclear. The sequence runs out 3 residues before the end of the CDR3; the remainder is reconstructed from the germline J gene. V lost 2 bases and J 7 bases, leaving 15 bases between the germline ends. There are 15 residues in the CDR3. Looked up from germline, CDR1 is LNHDA and CDR2 is SQIVND (reference sequence).

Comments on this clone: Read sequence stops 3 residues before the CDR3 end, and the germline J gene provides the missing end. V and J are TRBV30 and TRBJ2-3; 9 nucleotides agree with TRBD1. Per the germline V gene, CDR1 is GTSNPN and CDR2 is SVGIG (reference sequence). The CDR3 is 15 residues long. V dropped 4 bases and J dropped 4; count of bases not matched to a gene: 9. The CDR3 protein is CAWMRDRALADTQYF. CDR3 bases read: TGTGCCTGGATGCGGGACAGGGCTCTGGCAGATACG.

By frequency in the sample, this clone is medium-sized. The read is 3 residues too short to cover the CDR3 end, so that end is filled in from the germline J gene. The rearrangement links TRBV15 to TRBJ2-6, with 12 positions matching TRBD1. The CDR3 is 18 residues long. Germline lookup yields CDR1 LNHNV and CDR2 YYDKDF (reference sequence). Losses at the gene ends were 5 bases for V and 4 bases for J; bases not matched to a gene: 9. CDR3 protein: CATSGRDRGPFGANVLTF. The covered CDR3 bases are TGTGCCACCAGCGGAAGGGACAGGGGGCCGTTCGGGGCCAACGTC.

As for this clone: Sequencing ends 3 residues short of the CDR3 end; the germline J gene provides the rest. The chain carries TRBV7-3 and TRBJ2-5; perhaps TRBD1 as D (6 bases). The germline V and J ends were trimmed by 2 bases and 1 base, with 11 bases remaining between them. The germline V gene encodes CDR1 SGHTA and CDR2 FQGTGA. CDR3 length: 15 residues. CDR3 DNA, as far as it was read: TGTGCCAGCAGCTTAGTCGGACAGTCCCAAGAGACC. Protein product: CASSLVGQSQET. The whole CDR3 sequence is CASSLVGQSQETQYF.

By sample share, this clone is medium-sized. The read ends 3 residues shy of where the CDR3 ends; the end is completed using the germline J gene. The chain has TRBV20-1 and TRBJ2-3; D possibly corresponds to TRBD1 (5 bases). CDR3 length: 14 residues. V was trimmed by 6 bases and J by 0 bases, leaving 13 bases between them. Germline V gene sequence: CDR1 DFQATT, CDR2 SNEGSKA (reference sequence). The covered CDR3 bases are TGCAGTGCATCTCGGGCAGGGAGCACAGATACG. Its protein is CSASRAGSTDT. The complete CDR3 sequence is CSASRAGSTDTQYF.

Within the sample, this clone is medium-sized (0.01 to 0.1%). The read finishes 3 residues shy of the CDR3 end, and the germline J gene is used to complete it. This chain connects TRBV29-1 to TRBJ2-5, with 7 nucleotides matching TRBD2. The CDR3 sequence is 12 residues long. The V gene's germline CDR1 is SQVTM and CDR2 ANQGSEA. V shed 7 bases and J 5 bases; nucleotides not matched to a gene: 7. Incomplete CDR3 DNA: TGCAGCGCGGCGGGGGTGGGGGAGACC. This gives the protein CSAAGVGET. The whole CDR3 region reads CSAAGVGETQYF.

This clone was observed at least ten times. The sequenced CDR3 bases are TGTGCCAGCAGCTCTCGGGCGGGAAATTCACCC. As protein: CASSSRAGNSP. The full-length CDR3 reads as CASSSRAGNSPLHF. The V call is TRBV11-2, the J call TRBJ1-6; D unclear. Read sequence stops 3 residues before the CDR3 end, and the germline J gene provides the missing end. Trimming left V 4 bases short and J 7 bases short, with 11 bases between. This CDR3 region has 14 residues. Germline CDR1 is SGHAT and CDR2 is FQNNGV.

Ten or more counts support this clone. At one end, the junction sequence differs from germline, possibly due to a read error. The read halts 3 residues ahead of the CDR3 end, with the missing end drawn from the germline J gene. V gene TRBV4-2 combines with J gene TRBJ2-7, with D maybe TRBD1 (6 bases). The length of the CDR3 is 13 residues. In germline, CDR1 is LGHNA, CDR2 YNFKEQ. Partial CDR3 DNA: TGCGCCAGCAGCCCATCACAGGGTTACGAG. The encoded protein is CASSPSQGYE. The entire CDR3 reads CASSPSQGYEQYF.

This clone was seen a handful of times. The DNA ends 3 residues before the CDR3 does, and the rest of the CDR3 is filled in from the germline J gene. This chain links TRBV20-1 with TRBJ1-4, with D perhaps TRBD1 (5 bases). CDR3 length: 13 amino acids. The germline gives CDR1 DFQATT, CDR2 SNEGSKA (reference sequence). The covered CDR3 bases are TGCAGTGCACCCCCGCCGGGACTAGCGGCA. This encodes CSAPPPGLAA. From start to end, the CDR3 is CSAPPPGLAALFF.

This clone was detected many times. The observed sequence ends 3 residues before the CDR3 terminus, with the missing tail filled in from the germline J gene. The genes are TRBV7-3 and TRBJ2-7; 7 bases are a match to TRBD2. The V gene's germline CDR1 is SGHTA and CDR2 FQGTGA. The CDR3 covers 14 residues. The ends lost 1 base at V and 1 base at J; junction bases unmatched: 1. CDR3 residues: CASSLSGGSYEQYF. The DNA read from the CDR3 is TGTGCCAGCAGCTTAAGCGGGGGTTCCTACGAG.

The CDR3 loop is CASRRVEETQYF. CDR3 DNA (partial): TGTGCCAGCAGAAGGGTTGAAGAGACC. The V and J genes are TRBV5-4 and TRBJ2-5, with D uncertain. Read data end 3 residues before the CDR3 end; the end is taken from the germline J gene. Germline assignment: CDR1 SGHNT and CDR2 YYREEE (reference sequence). Trimming cost V 5 bases and J 3 bases, with 8 bases left between them. The CDR3 has 12 residues.

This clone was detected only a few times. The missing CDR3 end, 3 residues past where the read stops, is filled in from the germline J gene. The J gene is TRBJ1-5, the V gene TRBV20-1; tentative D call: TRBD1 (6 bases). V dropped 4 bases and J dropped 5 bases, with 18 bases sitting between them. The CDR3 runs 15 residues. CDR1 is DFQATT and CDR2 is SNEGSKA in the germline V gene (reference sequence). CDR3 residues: CSATPVRDTDQPQHF. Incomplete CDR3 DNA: TGCAGTGCTACCCCGGTACGGGACACCGATCAGCCC.

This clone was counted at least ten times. CDR3 bases read: TGTGCCAGCAGCCCTGCGGGGACAGGGTTCTACGAG. Amino acid sequence: CASSPAGTGFYE. The whole CDR3 protein is CASSPAGTGFYEQYF. The chain recombines TRBV5-6 with TRBJ2-7; TRBD1 matches 9 bases. The read halts 3 residues ahead of the CDR3 end, with the missing end drawn from the germline J gene. The J segment lost 3 bases and the V segment lost 4 bases, leaving 8 bases of the junction unmatched. The length of the CDR3 is 15 residues. Looked up from germline, CDR1 is SGHDT and CDR2 is YYEEEE.

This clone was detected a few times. CDR3 bases read: TGTGCCAGCAGTTACCAGGGGGCTAATCAGCCC. It specifies CASSYQGANQP. The whole CDR3 sequence reads CASSYQGANQPQHF. The rearrangement uses TRBV7-9 and TRBJ1-5; 8 positions agree with TRBD1. The read stops 3 residues short of the end of the CDR3; the missing end is completed from the germline J gene. CDR1 SEHNR and CDR2 FQNEAQ come from the germline V gene (reference sequence). The CDR3 extends over 14 amino acids. With 6 bases clipped from V and 4 bases from J, the junction kept 5 bases outside the gene matches.

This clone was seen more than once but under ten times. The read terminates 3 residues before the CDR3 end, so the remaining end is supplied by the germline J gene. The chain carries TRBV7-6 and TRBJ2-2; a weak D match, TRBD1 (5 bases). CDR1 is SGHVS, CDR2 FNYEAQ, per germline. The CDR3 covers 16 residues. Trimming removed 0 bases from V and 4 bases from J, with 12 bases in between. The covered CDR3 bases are TGTGCCAGCAGCTTAGCCCTAAATACAGGCACCGGGGAG. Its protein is CASSLALNTGTGE. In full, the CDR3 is CASSLALNTGTGELFF.

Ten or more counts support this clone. The DNA read from the CDR3 is TGTGCCAGCAGCCCCCAACAGGGGAGTTCACCC. Translating it yields CASSPQQGSSP. The entire CDR3 is CASSPQQGSSPLHF. The chain links TRBV7-8 to TRBJ1-6; 7 positions match TRBD1. The sequenced fragment ends 3 residues before the CDR3 boundary, so the rest is inferred from the germline J gene. CDR1 and CDR2 (germline): SGHVS, FQNEAQ. CDR3 length equals 14 residues. Trimming removed 5 bases from V and 9 bases from J; junction bases left unmatched: 7.

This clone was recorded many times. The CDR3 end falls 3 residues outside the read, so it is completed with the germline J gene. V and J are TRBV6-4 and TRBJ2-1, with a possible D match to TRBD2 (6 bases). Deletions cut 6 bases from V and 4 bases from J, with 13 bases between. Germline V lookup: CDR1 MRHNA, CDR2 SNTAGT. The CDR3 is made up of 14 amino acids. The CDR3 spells CASSSGGEYNEQFF. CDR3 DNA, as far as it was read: TGTGCCAGCAGCTCAGGCGGGGAATACAATGAG.

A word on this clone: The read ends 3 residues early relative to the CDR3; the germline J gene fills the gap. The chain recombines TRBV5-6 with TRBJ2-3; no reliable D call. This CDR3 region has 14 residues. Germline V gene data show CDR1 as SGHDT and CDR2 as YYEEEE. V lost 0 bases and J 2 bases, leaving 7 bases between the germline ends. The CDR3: CASSLDSSTDTQYF. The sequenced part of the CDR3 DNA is TGTGCCAGCAGCTTGGACAGCTCCACAGATACG.

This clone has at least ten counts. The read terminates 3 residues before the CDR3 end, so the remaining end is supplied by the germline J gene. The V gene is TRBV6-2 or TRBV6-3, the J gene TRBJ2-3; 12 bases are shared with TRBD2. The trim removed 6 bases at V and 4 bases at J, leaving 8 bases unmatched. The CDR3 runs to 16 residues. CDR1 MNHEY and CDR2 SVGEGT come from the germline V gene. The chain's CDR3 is CASSQSLAGGSDTQYF. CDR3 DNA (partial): TGTGCCAGCAGCCAATCACTAGCGGGAGGTTCAGATACG.

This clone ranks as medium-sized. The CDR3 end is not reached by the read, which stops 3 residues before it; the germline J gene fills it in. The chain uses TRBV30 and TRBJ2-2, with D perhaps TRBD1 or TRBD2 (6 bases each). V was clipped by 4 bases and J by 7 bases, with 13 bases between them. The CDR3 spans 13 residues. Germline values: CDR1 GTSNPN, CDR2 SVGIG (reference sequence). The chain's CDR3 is CAWKQGGIGELFF. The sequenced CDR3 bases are TGTGCCTGGAAACAGGGAGGAATCGGGGAG.

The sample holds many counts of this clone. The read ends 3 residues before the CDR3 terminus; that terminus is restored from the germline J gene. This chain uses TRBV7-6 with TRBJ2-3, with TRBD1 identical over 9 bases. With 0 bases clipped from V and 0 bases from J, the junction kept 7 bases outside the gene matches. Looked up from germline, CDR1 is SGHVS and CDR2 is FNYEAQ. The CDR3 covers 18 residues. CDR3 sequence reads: CASSLAPGTGTSTDTQYF. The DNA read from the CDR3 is TGTGCCAGCAGCTTAGCGCCCGGGACAGGGACGAGCACAGATACG.

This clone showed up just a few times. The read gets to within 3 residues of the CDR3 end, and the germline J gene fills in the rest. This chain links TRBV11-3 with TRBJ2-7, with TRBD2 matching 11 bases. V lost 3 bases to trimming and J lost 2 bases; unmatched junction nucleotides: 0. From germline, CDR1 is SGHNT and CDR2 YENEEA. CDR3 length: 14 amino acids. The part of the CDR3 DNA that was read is TGTGCCAGCAGCTTGACTAGCGGGACCTACGAG. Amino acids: CASSLTSGTYE. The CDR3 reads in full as CASSLTSGTYEQYF. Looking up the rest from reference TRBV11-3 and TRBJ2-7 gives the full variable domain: EAGVVQSPRYKIIEKKQPVAFWCNPISGHNTLYWYLQNLGQGPELLIRYENEEAVDDSQLPKDRFSAERLKGVDSTLKIQPAELGDSAVYLCASSLTSGTYEQYFGPGTRLTVT.

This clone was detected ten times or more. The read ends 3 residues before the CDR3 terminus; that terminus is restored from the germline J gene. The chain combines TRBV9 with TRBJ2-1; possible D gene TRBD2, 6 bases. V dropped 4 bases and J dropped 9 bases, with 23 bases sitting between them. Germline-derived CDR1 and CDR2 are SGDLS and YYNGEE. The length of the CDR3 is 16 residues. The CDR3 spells CASSPLGVGGISEQFF. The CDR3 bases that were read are TGTGCCAGCAGCCCCCTAGGGGTAGGAGGGATCAGTGAG.

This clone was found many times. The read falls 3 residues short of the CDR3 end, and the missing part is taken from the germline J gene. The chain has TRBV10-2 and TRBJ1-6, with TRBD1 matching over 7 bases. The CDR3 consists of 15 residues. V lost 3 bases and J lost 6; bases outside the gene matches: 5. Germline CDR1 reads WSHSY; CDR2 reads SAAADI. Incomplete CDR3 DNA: TGCGCCAGCAGTGACGGGACAGTACCTAATTCACCC. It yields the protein CASSDGTVPNSP. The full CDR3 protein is CASSDGTVPNSPLHF.

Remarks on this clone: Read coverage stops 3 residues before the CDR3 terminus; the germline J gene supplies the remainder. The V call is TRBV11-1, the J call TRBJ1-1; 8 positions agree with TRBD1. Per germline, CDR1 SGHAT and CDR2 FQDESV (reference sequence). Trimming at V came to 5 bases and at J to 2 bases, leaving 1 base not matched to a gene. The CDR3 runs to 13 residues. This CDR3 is CASSGQGNTEAFF. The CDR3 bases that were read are TGTGCCAGCAGCGGACAGGGAAACACTGAA.

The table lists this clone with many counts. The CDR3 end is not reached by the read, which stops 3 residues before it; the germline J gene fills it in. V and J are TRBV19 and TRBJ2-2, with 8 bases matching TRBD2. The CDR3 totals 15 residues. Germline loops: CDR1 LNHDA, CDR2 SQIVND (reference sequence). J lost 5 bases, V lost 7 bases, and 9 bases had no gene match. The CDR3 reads CASTTGRGRTGELFF. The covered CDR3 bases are TGTGCCAGTACCACCGGGAGGGGAAGAACCGGGGAG.

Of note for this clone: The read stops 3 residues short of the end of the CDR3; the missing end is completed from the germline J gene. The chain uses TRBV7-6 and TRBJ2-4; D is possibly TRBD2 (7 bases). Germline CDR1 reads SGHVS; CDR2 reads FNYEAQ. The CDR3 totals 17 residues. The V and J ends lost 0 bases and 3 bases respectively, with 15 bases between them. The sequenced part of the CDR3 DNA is TGTGCCAGCAGCTTAGCGTCCGGGGGCGGGGGCAAAAACATT. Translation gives CASSLASGGGGKNI. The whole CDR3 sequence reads CASSLASGGGGKNIQYF.

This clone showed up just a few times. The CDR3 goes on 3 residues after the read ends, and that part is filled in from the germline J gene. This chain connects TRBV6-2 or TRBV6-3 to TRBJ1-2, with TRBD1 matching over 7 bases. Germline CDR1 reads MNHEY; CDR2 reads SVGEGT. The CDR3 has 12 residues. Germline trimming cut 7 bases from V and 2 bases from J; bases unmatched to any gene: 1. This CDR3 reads CASTQGNYGYTF. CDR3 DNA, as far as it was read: TGTGCCAGCACACAGGGGAACTATGGC.

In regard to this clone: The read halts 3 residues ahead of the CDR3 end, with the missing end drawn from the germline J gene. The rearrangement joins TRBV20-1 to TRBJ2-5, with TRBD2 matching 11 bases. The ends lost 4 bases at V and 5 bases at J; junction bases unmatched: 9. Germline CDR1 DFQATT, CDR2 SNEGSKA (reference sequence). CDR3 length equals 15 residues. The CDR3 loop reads CSATPLAGVWETQYF. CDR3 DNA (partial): TGCAGTGCTACCCCACTAGCGGGAGTTTGGGAGACC.